This passage covers 14 T cell receptor beta chains from one sample sequenced in a study of blood T cells in healthy people across ages. The authors ran a second PCR of about 7 to 12 cycles using a sample-barcoded 5' primer and a J-beta primer mix. TCRdb recomputed calls from the 5' RACE reads with MiXCR, one row per CDR3 protein. In the table there are 650,000 to 700,000 distinct CDR3 sequences, 52% of which are singletons. Sequenced sample: blood. These receptors were collected from a woman of 80 years or more in good health.

This clonotype occurred many times. V is TRBV5-6 and J is TRBJ2-1; weak D call: TRBD2 (6 bases). This CDR3 is built from 13 residues. Germline CDR1 SGHDT, CDR2 YYEEEE. Between the trimmed V and J ends, which lost 4 bases and 11 bases, there was a span of 16 bases. This CDR3 reads CASSRSWGVQQFF. The CDR3 nucleotides read TGTGCCAGCAGCCGCTCGTGGGGGGTCCAGCAGTTCTTC.

This clonotype occurred a few times. The rearrangement joins TRBV2 to TRBJ2-3; 11 bases are shared with TRBD2. The CDR3 extends over 15 amino acids. CDR1 and CDR2 from the germline V gene are SNHLY and FYNNEI. After removal of 6 bases from V and 1 base from J, the junction contained 3 bases not matched to a gene. The CDR3 DNA reads as TGTGCCAGCAGGTGGGGACTAGCGGGCACAGATACGCAGTATTTT. It is translated as CASRWGLAGTDTQYF.

The CDR3 DNA reads as TGTGCCAGCAGTTACTCATATGGGCAGGGGGCCCACGAGCAGTACTTC. Translated: CASSYSYGQGAHEQYF. The chain has TRBV6-5 and TRBJ2-7; 8 bases match TRBD1. CDR1 MNHEY and CDR2 SVGAGI come from the germline V gene. The CDR3 contains 16 residues. With 0 bases clipped from V and 5 bases from J, the junction kept 9 bases outside the gene matches.

This clonotype appeared a single time. The chain recombines TRBV19 with TRBJ2-5, with D tentatively TRBD1 or TRBD2 (5 bases each). Between the trimmed V and J ends, which lost 1 base and 11 bases, there was a span of 20 bases. Germline CDR1 reads LNHDA; CDR2 reads SQIVND (reference sequence). This CDR3 comprises 15 residues. CDR3 sequence (DNA): TGTGCCAGTAGTATAGGTGGGGGAGTGTACAATGAGCAGTACTTC. Its translation is CASSIGGGVYNEQYF. Looking up the rest from reference TRBV19 and TRBJ2-5 gives the full variable domain: DGGITQSPKYLFRKEGQNVTLSCEQNLNHDAMYWYRQDPGQGLRLIYYSQIVNDFQKGDIAEGYSVSREKKESFPLTVTSAQKNPTAFYLCASSIGGGVYNEQYFGPGTRLLVL.

The rearrangement joins TRBV2 to TRBJ2-7; D gene unclear. Trimming removed 5 bases at V and 6 bases at J, with 8 bases between. Per the germline V gene, CDR1 is SNHLY and CDR2 is FYNNEI. This CDR3 has 11 amino acids. CDR3 protein: CASSPFGEQYF. CDR3 DNA sequence: TGTGCCAGCAGTCCATTCGGCGAGCAGTACTTC.

The rearrangement joins TRBV7-3 to TRBJ2-1; 11 positions match TRBD2. The J call may be faulty, since TRBJ2-7 better matches the DNA end. Per germline, CDR1 SGHTA and CDR2 FQGTGA. The CDR3 is made up of 19 amino acids. The CDR3 reads CASSLVLAGGSSTYNEQYF. The CDR3 nucleotides are TGTGCCAGCAGCTTAGTCTTAGCGGGGGGGTCTTCGACCTACAATGAGCAGTACTTC.

The table lists this clonotype with a few counts. This chain links TRBV7-2 with TRBJ1-2; D might be TRBD1 (5 bases). CDR1 is SGHTA, CDR2 FQGNSA, per germline. The CDR3 runs to 15 residues. The V end lost 1 base, the J end lost 8 bases, and 17 bases lay between the germline ends. The CDR3 loop reads CASSLEAVGVGGYTF. CDR3 in DNA: TGTGCCAGCAGCTTAGAAGCAGTAGGGGTGGGAGGCTACACCTTC. Filled out from reference TRBV7-2 and TRBJ1-2, the complete variable domain reads GAGVSQSPSNKVTEKGKDVELRCDPISGHTALYWYRQSLGQGLEFLIYFQGNSAPDKSGLPSDRFSAERTGGSVSTLTIQRTQQEDSAVYLCASSLEAVGVGGYTFGSGTRLTVV.

The V gene is TRBV11-1, the J gene TRBJ2-2; the D is unclear. From germline, CDR1 is SGHAT and CDR2 FQDESV (reference sequence). There are 15 residues in the CDR3. V lost 2 bases, J lost 1 base, and 8 bases lay in between. The chain's CDR3 is CASSLTQMNTGELFF. DNA for the CDR3: TGTGCCAGCAGCTTAACACAGATGAACACCGGGGAGCTGTTTTTT.

The chain carries TRBV25-1 and TRBJ2-5; D perhaps matches TRBD2 (6 bases). V lost 8 bases, J lost 11 bases, and 21 bases lay in between. Germline CDR1 and CDR2: MGHDK and SYGVNS. CDR3 length: 13 amino acids. In DNA form, the CDR3 reads TGTGCCAGCTCTTCCCTTCTCTCGGGGGAGCAGTACTTC. Translated: CASSSLLSGEQYF.

DNA for the CDR3: TGTGCCAGCAGATTGACAGGGACCTACGAGCAGTACTTC. This translates into CASRLTGTYEQYF. V is TRBV6-1 and J is TRBJ2-5; 7 nucleotides align to TRBD1. The J call may be incorrect, as the DNA end agrees better with TRBJ2-7. The CDR3 is 13 residues long. The germline gives CDR1 MNHNS, CDR2 SASEGT.

This rearrangement joins TRBV29-1 to TRBJ1-4, with 9 bases lining up with TRBD1. CDR3 length: 14 amino acids. V shed 7 bases and J 6 bases; nucleotides not matched to a gene: 9. The V gene's germline CDR1 is SQVTM and CDR2 ANQGSEA. The CDR3 spells CSAVGGQGDEKLFF. DNA for the CDR3: TGCAGCGCCGTCGGGGGACAGGGTGATGAAAAACTGTTTTTT. The whole variable domain, filled in from reference TRBV29-1 and TRBJ1-4, reads SAVISQKPSRDICQRGTSLTIQCQVDSQVTMMFWYRQQPGQSLTLIATANQGSEATYESGFVIDKFPISRPNLTFSTLTVSNMSPEDSSIYLCSAVGGQGDEKLFFGSGTQLSVL.

The sample holds a few counts of this clonotype. The chain couples TRBV7-2 to TRBJ2-7; 10 nucleotides line up with TRBD2. The end of the DNA is better explained by TRBJ2-5, so the J call may be wrong. The CDR3 sequence is 15 residues long. Germline V gives CDR1 SGHTA, CDR2 FQGNSA. The CDR3 sequence is CASSFTSGVAETQYF. CDR3 nucleotides: TGTGCCAGCAGCTTCACTAGCGGGGTCGCGGAGACCCAGTACTTC.

Concerning this clonotype: One junction end disagrees with the germline gene, perhaps due to a read error. This chain uses TRBV3-1 with TRBJ1-6; D might be TRBD1 (5 bases). CDR3 length: 15 residues. From germline, CDR1 is LGHDT and CDR2 YNNKEL (reference sequence). CDR3 in DNA: TGTGCCAGCAGCAAAGATGGGGGTCGAAGTTCACCCCTCCACTTT. It encodes CASSKDGGRSSPLHF.

The genes are TRBV6-5 and TRBJ2-1; D may be TRBD1 or TRBD2 (5 bases each). In germline, CDR1 is MNHEY, CDR2 SVGAGI. Trimming removed 6 bases at V and 7 bases at J, with 22 bases between. The CDR3 totals 16 residues. The CDR3 bases are TGTGCCAGCAGCCCAACAAGCGGCGACAGCTCTAATGAGCAGTTCTTC. Translated: CASSPTSGDSSNEQFF.